This record looks at one T cell receptor (beta chain) sequence and its context. Its antigen is currently unknown. The junction departs from the called germline gene at one end, perhaps through a read error. RNA was extracted from bulk tissue without any cell sorting. Newly diagnosed lung cancer patients had thoracic surgery in China, August–November 2014, without prior chemotherapy. The record originates from a study of tumor and adjacent non-tumor tissue in lung cancer. The CDR3 totals 16 residues. CDR1 is SGHKS, CDR2 YYEKEE, per germline (reference sequence). Three rounds of nested PCR, following a modified ARM-PCR protocol, produced the TCRbeta library. MiXCR, applied by TCRdb to the multiplex PCR reads, yields one record per CDR3 protein. The sample lists 130,000 or so distinct CDR3 sequences; 66% were seen once. General study results and limits: Significantly higher TCR diversity was found in tumor than normal lung. Top 100 clones took a larger repertoire share in normal lung. Patients with more diverse tumor TCRs had worse survival.

This chain connects TRBV5-5 to TRBJ2-5; 9 positions agree with TRBD2. The sequence derives from a man between 25 and 39 years old with non-small cell lung cancer. Source material: lung tumor tissue. Here the CDR3 reads CASSLVLAGTQETQYF. Here the CDR3 DNA reads TGTGCCAGCAGCTTGGTCCTAGCGGGGACCCAAGAAACCCAGTACTTC.